This note documents a single T cell receptor (beta chain) sequence. Its target is unknown. The use of a sample-barcoded 5' primer and a J-beta primer mix characterized a second PCR of 7 to 11 cycles. In TCRdb, the 5' RACE reads were re-called with MiXCR into one record per CDR3 protein. The sample has about 680,000 distinct CDR3 sequences; 45% to 50% are singletons. Each donor's blood draw was around 9.1 milliliters of peripheral blood. The data were taken from a study of blood T cells in healthy people across ages. Findings and caveats of the study: A greater number of naive CD4+ cells and higher diversity distinguished long-lived donors from aged donors. Leaving the PBMCs unsorted stopped any conclusive comparison of naive versus antigen-experienced cells.

CDR3 size: 14 residues. The J segment lost 6 bases and the V segment lost 6 bases, leaving 8 bases of the junction unmatched. CDR1 and CDR2 (germline): LGHNA, YSLEER. The rearrangement links TRBV4-3 to TRBJ2-3, with TRBD1 matching 8 bases. The clonotype was recovered from a woman aged 55 to 70 in good health. Sequences were obtained from blood. In DNA, the CDR3 is TGCGCCAGCAGACAAACAGGGGGGAGGGATACGCAGTATTTT. Residues: CASRQTGGRDTQYF.